Below are 9 T cell receptor beta chains sequenced from a single sample in a study of cytomegalovirus exposure and HLA in healthy donors. Primers included in the PCR were 60 Vbeta and 13 Jbeta primers. Libraries were prepared by immunoSEQ multiplex PCR; TCRdb keeps only in-frame clonotypes and omits some of them. In the table there are some 270,000 clones, about 80% of which are singletons. The sample comprised PBMCs. Every receptor here comes from a girl aged 2 to 9 in good health and CMV-seronegative.

The CDR3 spells CASSAWTGEKTQYF. Here the CDR3 DNA reads TGTGCCAGCAGCGCATGGACAGGGGAGAAGACCCAGTACTTC. The V gene is TRBV5-4, the J gene TRBJ2-5; 9 positions agree with TRBD1. This CDR3 is 14 amino acids long. Trimming removed 4 bases from V and 6 bases from J; junction bases left unmatched: 7. The V gene's germline CDR1 is SGHNT and CDR2 YYREEE (reference sequence).

This clone was seen only once. The V gene is TRBV4-1, the J gene TRBJ2-1; 8 positions match TRBD2. The germline gives CDR1 MGHRA, CDR2 YSYEKL. V trimming: 5 bases; J trimming: 1 base; junction bases outside the gene matches: 4. The CDR3 is 15 amino acids. The CDR3 reads CASSSGGGSYNEQFF. CDR3 in DNA: TGCGCCAGCAGCTCGGGCGGGGGGTCCTACAATGAGCAGTTCTTC.

The J gene is TRBJ1-2, the V gene TRBV12-5; D possibly corresponds to TRBD1 (5 bases). The V gene's germline CDR1 is LGHNT and CDR2 FRNRAP. Trimming stripped 0 bases from V and 6 bases from J, with 14 bases between. This CDR3 contains 15 residues. The CDR3 protein is CASGLVAPRQHGYTF. The CDR3, as DNA: TGTGCTAGTGGTTTGGTCGCCCCCCGACAGCATGGCTACACCTTC.

The rearrangement links TRBV5-1 to TRBJ2-1; 13 nucleotides agree with TRBD2. V lost 9 bases and J lost 8; bases outside the gene matches: 5. In germline, CDR1 is SGHRS, CDR2 YFSETQ. The CDR3 spans 13 residues. CDR3 amino acids: CATTSGRAHEQFF. The DNA for the CDR3 is TGCGCCACCACTAGCGGGAGGGCCCATGAGCAGTTCTTC.

Written as DNA, the CDR3 is TGTGCCAGCAGTGCAGACAGGGGGTATGGCCAGCCCCAGCATTTT. Encoded protein: CASSADRGYGQPQHF. The chain joins TRBV6-5 to TRBJ1-5, with 9 bases lining up with TRBD1. Germline-derived CDR1 and CDR2 are MNHEY and SVGAGI. Unmatched junction bases numbered 9, after V lost 5 bases and J lost 7 bases. CDR3 length: 15 residues.

This clone was observed a few times. CDR3 residues: CASSYDYRDRARQYF. In DNA, the CDR3 is TGTGCCAGCAGTTACGACTACCGGGACAGGGCTAGGCAGTACTTC. This rearrangement joins TRBV6-5 to TRBJ2-7, with TRBD1 matching over 9 bases. CDR1 is MNHEY, CDR2 SVGAGI, per germline. The CDR3 runs 15 residues. J gave up 9 bases and V 2 bases, and 11 bases lay outside the gene matches.

The gene calls are TRBV28 and TRBJ2-7; 7 nucleotides align to TRBD2. From germline, CDR1 is MDHEN and CDR2 SYDVKM. V lost 3 bases to trimming and J lost 0 bases; unmatched junction nucleotides: 14. The CDR3 consists of 18 residues. DNA of the CDR3: TGTGCCAGCAGTTTCTATTTCGGGACTACCGCAAGCTCCTACGAGCAGTACTTC. It codes for CASSFYFGTTASSYEQYF.

The chain has TRBV30 and TRBJ1-1; D remains ambiguous. The CDR3 is 12 amino acids. The V gene lost 4 bases and the J gene lost 1 base, with 7 bases spanning the gap. Germline loops: CDR1 GTSNPN, CDR2 SVGIG (reference sequence). CDR3 protein: CAWNRRNTEAFF. CDR3 DNA sequence: TGTGCCTGGAATCGGAGGAACACTGAAGCTTTCTTT.

The rearrangement links TRBV6-5 to TRBJ2-2; D possibly corresponds to TRBD1 (5 bases). CDR3 length equals 13 residues. V shed 8 bases and J shed 8 bases, with 15 bases lying between them. Germline V gene sequence: CDR1 MNHEY, CDR2 SVGAGI. The CDR3 bases are TGTGCCAGCCTGCTGCAGGGTACGGGGGAGCTGTTTTTT. It is translated as CASLLQGTGELFF.